The 7 T cell receptor beta chains listed next were all sequenced from one sample in a study of PD-1 blockade in classical Hodgkin lymphoma. All patients relapsed after autologous stem cell transplantation, and brentuximab vedotin exposure varied. Isolation of CD8+ T cells from thawed PBMCs used magnetic negative selection. Produced via immunoSEQ multiplex PCR; TCRdb's table is partial and in-frame only. The data show about 1,600 clones, roughly three fifths seen once. Sequenced here: CD8+ T cells from blood, sampled at baseline. The receptors shown here come from a human donor with classical Hodgkin lymphoma.

This chain uses TRBV6-8 with TRBJ2-7; D remains ambiguous. Trimming cost V 2 bases and J 3 bases, with 8 bases left between them. CDR3 length: 13 residues. The germline V gene has CDR1 MNHGY and CDR2 SAAAGT. The CDR3 spells CASSYGENYEQYV. For the CDR3, the DNA is TGTGCCAGCAGTTACGGGGAAAACTACGAGCAGTACGTC.

The CDR3 sequence is CAWMGDSAYEQYF. The CDR3 DNA is TGTGCCTGGATGGGGGACAGCGCCTACGAGCAGTACTTC. The chain has TRBV30 and TRBJ2-7; 7 bases map to TRBD1. Trimming removed 4 bases from V and 2 bases from J; junction bases left unmatched: 5. The CDR3 is made up of 13 amino acids. Germline V lookup: CDR1 GTSNPN, CDR2 SVGIG (reference sequence). Full variable domain (remainder filled in from reference TRBV30 and TRBJ2-7): SQTIHQWPATLVQPVGSPLSLECTVEGTSNPNLYWYRQAAGRGLQLLFYSVGIGQISSEVPQNLSASRPQDRQFILSSKKLLLSDSGFYLCAWMGDSAYEQYFGPGTRLTVT.

CDR3 in amino acids: CASSGSSDRNTEAFF. The CDR3 DNA sequence: TGTGCCAGCAGTGGTTCGAGTGACAGGAACACTGAAGCTTTCTTT. The chain links TRBV28 to TRBJ1-1, with D possibly TRBD1 on 5 matching bases. CDR3 size: 15 residues. V was clipped by 5 bases and J by 1 base, with 14 bases between them. Germline CDR1 MDHEN, CDR2 SYDVKM.

The V and J genes are TRBV11-1 and TRBJ2-7, with TRBD2 matching 7 bases. This CDR3 is 14 amino acids long. The germline V gene has CDR1 SGHAT and CDR2 FQDESV (reference sequence). Losses at the gene ends were 5 bases for V and 7 bases for J; bases not matched to a gene: 11. CDR3 sequence (DNA): TGTGCCAGCAGCCCCTGGGGGGGGTCGCGGGAGCAGTACTTC. It specifies CASSPWGGSREQYF.

This clone was observed a single time. V usage is TRBV7-9 and J usage is TRBJ2-3; D is unclear. The CDR3 consists of 12 residues. V shed 0 bases and J shed 5 bases, with 3 bases lying between them. The germline V gene has CDR1 SEHNR and CDR2 FQNEAQ (reference sequence). The CDR3 DNA follows: TGTGCCAGCAGCTTAGCGGAAGATACGCAGTATTTT. As protein: CASSLAEDTQYF.

The gene calls are TRBV18 and TRBJ1-1, with 12 bases aligning to TRBD1. V lost 5 bases to trimming and J lost 1 base; unmatched junction nucleotides: 11. Germline CDR1 is KGHSH and CDR2 is LQKENI. CDR3 size: 18 residues. In DNA form, the CDR3 reads TGTGCCAGCTCAAGATATCCGGGACAGGGGGCCCGGAACACTGAAGCTTTCTTT. It yields the protein CASSRYPGQGARNTEAFF.

This sequence joins TRBV19 and TRBJ1-5; D gene uncertain. The CDR3 consists of 12 residues. V was shortened by 5 bases and J by 6 bases, with 8 bases between the two germline ends. CDR1 and CDR2 from the germline V gene are LNHDA and SQIVND (reference sequence). The chain's CDR3 is CASSPGSQPQHF. The CDR3 coding sequence is TGTGCCAGTAGTCCAGGAAGTCAGCCCCAGCATTTT.